This T cell receptor (beta chain) originates from a study of human T cells and chemical hapten exposure. Findings and limits, study-wide: DPC sensitization produced no change in TCRs with frequency above 1 in 1000.

From germline, CDR1 is SEHNR and CDR2 FQNEAQ (reference sequence). The CDR3 extends over 16 amino acids. Trimming removed 0 bases from V and 3 bases from J; junction bases left unmatched: 7. TCRdb redid the calling of the RACE reads with MiXCR, one entry per CDR3 protein. The profile shows around 100,000 distinct CDR3 sequences, 9.5% to 11% of them singletons. For this clonotype: What it recognizes is unknown. This may come from a read error, since a much larger clone is one base off.

Time point of the sample: patch test 1, 2 weeks after DPC sensitization. Treatment meaning: therapeutic diphenylcyclopropenone sensitization with weekly scalp DPC. V and J are TRBV7-9 and TRBJ1-1; 7 nucleotides agree with TRBD1. Sequenced material: whole blood, taken in connection with sensitization to the hapten diphenylcyclopropenone (DPC). The sequence was collected from a woman between 40 and 55 years old with alopecia areata. Some clones in this sample may be carry-over from other donors' samples. CDR3 nucleotides: TGTGCCAGCAGCTTAGCGATTAACAGGGGCGACACTGAAGCTTTCTTT. Protein product: CASSLAINRGDTEAFF.